This T cell receptor beta chain originates from a study of blood T cell repertoires in COVID-19. Study overall: Sites in the United States, Italy and Spain provided acute and convalescent COVID-19 samples.

This clone was seen only a few times. As originally analysed: Estimation of nucleated cell counts was performed using reference gene primer amplification. Using immunoSEQ multiplex PCR, the repertoire was profiled, and TCRdb retains in-frame clones only, with some absent. That table is the source of V, J and clone size, and D and trimming were worked out from the DNA. The sample lists about 34,000 clones; around three quarters were seen once. This CDR3 has 13 residues. The V end was cut by 2 bases, the J end by 4 bases, with 9 bases between. The germline V gene has CDR1 SGHNT and CDR2 YYREEE (reference sequence).

Sequenced input: peripheral blood. The rearrangement joins TRBV5-4 to TRBJ1-1; possibly TRBD1 for D (5 bases). The clonotype was recovered from a woman aged 70-85 years with acute or convalescent COVID-19. CDR3 protein: CASSLGVFTEAFF. The CDR3 bases are TGTGCCAGCAGCTTAGGGGTTTTCACTGAAGCTTTCTTT. Complete variable domain (other parts from reference TRBV5-4 and TRBJ1-1): ETGVTQSPTHLIKTRGQQVTLRCSSQSGHNTVSWYQQALGQGPQFIFQYYREEENGRGNFPPRFSGLQFPNYSSELNVNALELDDSALYLCASSLGVFTEAFFGQGTRLTVV.